This T cell receptor beta chain originates from a study of blood T cells in healthy people across ages (dated by TCRdb to 2013 to 2016). For the wider study: In model experiments, roughly one uniquely barcoded TCR beta cDNA molecule per two T cells was captured by template switching. The donors were split into four age groups: young (average about 15 years), middle-aged (roughly 40), aged (more than 55) and long-lived (over 80). To avoid experimental bias, donors of different ages were spread randomly across the sequencing lanes. Two additional independent replicas of 1 million unique cDNA reads from the same blood draw were analyzed for two donors (one aged 18 to 30 and one aged 80 or older). The study measured age-related changes in TCR beta repertoire diversity using deep sequencing normalized with unique cDNA molecular identifiers.

V sheds 0 bases and J sheds 7 bases, leaving 10 bases between their ends. The CDR3 spans 14 residues, from the cysteine through the phenylalanine. The sequence is cut down to CDR3 DNA, 42 bases in frame from base 1. The germline V gene yields LGHNA for CDR1 and YSLEER for CDR2. On the study overall, not on this receptor specifically: The long-lived group showed more naive CD4+ T cells, fewer expanded clones and increased TCR diversity than the aged group, suggesting age selection. Bulk unsorted PBMC profiling prevented conclusive comparison of naive and antigen-experienced compartments. The CMV infection status of donors was not known, potentially confounding age-related changes in expanded clonotypes. The percentage of naive T cells measured by flow cytometry correlated strongly with observed TCR beta diversity. Total diversity estimates from one million sequenced T cells were considered lower bounds and underestimates. As age increased, observed TCR beta diversity per million T cells dropped in a roughly linear way, and a significant reduction was already evident by age 40.

The roughly 39 donors, aged roughly 6 to 100 years, were systemically healthy Caucasian individuals from Russia. Each donor gave 9.5 to 10 milliliters of peripheral blood, drawn into EDTA-treated Vacutainer tubes. Ficoll-Paque density-gradient centrifugation was used to isolate PBMCs, with at least 6.5 million per sample. Trizol reagent was used to extract total RNA from the PBMCs, yielding at least 5 micrograms per sample. The percentages of naive CD45RAhigh/CD27high T cells were determined by flow cytometry on a PBMC aliquot from every donor. This clonotype was detected only a few times. Its antigen specificity is not known. No qualities accompany the bases; no much larger clone lies one base away. Library preparation was by 5' RACE. The instrument was an Illumina HiSeq 2500. The second PCR ran for about 7 to 11 cycles and used a J-beta primer mix along with a sample-barcoded 5' primer. A unique molecular identifier was introduced onto each TCR beta cDNA molecule by a template-switch 5' adaptor carrying 12 random nucleotides. Each sample yielded at least 2.5 million CDR3-containing paired-end reads. First-strand cDNA synthesis was performed from all RNA using the Mint cDNA synthesis kit, with priming by a TRBC-specific oligonucleotide. All cDNA was treated with uracil-DNA glycosylase and then went through a first 18-cycle PCR with the universal primers M1SS and BC2_uni_R. The study's processing was this. For normalization, 1 million high-quality reads, each with a distinct molecular identifier, were randomly selected from each sample. Instead of being binned into consensus sequences, reads with shared molecular identifiers were discarded. MiTCR, with a Q25 quality threshold and the strictest error-elimination algorithm, was used for CDR3 identification, clonotype clustering and error correction. A nonparametric unseen species model using Euler transformation provided a lower-bound estimate of total TCR beta diversity. TCRdb reprocessing: public reads trimmed at Q25 with fastp, clones called with MiXCR, in-frame beta chains kept. Entries are consolidated by CDR3 protein sequence, retaining the most common genes and DNA. TCRdb's processing, not the authors', yielded these V and J calls. This sample gives about a million distinct CDR3 sequences in total; roughly 50% of them show up just once. The ten largest account for roughly 12% of the sample.

What was sequenced was blood. The chain couples TRBV4-3 to TRBJ2-1; the D segment could be TRBD2, given 6 matching bases. The source of this sequence is a man aged 25 to 40 in good health. The bases are TGCGCCAGCAGCCAAGACCAGGAGGGGAATGAGCAGTTCTTC. The resulting protein is CASSQDQEGNEQFF.